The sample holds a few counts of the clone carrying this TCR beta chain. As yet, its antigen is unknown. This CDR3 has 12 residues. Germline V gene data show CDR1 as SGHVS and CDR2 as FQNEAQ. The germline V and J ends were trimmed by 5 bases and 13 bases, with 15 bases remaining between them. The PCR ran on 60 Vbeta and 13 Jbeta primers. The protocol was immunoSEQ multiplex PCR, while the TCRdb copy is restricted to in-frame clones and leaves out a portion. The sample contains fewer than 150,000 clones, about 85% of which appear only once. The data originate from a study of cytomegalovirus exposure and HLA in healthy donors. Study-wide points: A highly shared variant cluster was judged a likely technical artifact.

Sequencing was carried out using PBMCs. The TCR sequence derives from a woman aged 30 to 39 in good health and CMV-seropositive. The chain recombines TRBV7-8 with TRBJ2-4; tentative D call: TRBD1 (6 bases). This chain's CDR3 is CASSPTGPRQYF. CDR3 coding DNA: TGTGCCAGCAGCCCGACAGGCCCCCGCCAGTACTTC.